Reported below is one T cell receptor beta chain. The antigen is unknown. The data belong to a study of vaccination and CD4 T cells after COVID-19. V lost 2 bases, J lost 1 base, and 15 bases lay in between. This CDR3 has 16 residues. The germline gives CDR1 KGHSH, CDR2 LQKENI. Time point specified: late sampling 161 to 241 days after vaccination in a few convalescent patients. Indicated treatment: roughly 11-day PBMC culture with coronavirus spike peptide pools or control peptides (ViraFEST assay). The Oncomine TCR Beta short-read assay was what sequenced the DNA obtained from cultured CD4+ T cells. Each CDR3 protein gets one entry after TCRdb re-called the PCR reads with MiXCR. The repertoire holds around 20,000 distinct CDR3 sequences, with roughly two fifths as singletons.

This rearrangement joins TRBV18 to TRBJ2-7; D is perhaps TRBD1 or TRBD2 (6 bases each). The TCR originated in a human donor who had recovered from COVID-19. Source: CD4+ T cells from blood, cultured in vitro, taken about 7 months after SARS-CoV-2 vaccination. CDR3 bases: TGTGCCAGCTCACCAGCTTTTGGCGGGACATCCTACGAGCAGTACTTC. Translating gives CASSPAFGGTSYEQYF.